The 14 T cell receptor beta chains below come from one sample, sequenced in a study of blood T cell repertoires in COVID-19. Measured with immunoSEQ multiplex PCR; TCRdb has only the in-frame clones, and not every one. The sample has tens of thousands of clones; 87% are singletons. Material for sequencing was peripheral blood. All receptors come from a man aged 40-49 years with COVID-19, enrolled during active disease.

The V and J genes are TRBV5-5 and TRBJ1-2, with 7 bases matching TRBD1. Germline assignment: CDR1 SGHKS and CDR2 YYEKEE (reference sequence). Trimming took 2 bases from V and 2 from J; bases not matched to a gene: 6. This CDR3 has 15 amino acids. This CDR3 reads CASSFAGGKNYGYTF. The DNA of the CDR3 is TGTGCCAGCAGCTTTGCAGGGGGGAAAAACTATGGCTACACCTTC.

This rearrangement joins TRBV14 to TRBJ1-2; D possibly corresponds to TRBD1 (5 bases). V lost 0 bases and J lost 4, with 21 bases in between. The CDR3 consists of 18 residues. In germline, CDR1 is SGHDN, CDR2 FVKESK. CDR3 nucleotide sequence: TGTGCCAGCAGCCAAGACCCTAGCAGGGAGGGGACCTTCTATGGCTACACCTTC. This translates into CASSQDPSREGTFYGYTF.

V gene TRBV10-3 combines with J gene TRBJ2-1; TRBD2 matches 13 bases. The germline V gene encodes CDR1 ENHRY and CDR2 SYGVKD. Trimming removed 6 bases from V and 6 bases from J; junction bases left unmatched: 5. The CDR3 totals 15 residues. CDR3 nucleotide sequence: TGTGCCATCAGCACTACTAGCGGGAGGGCCAATGAGCAGTTCTTC. It yields the protein CAISTTSGRANEQFF.

The V call is TRBV27, the J call TRBJ2-7, with D possibly TRBD2 on 5 matching bases. V lost 2 bases and J 0 bases, leaving 8 bases between the germline ends. The CDR3 length is 14 residues. The germline gives CDR1 MNHEY, CDR2 SMNVEV (reference sequence). The CDR3 nucleotides read TGTGCCAGCAGTTTAAGCGGAGCCTCCTACGAGCAGTACTTC. Translating it yields CASSLSGASYEQYF.

V and J are TRBV12-3 or TRBV12-4 and TRBJ2-2, with D unresolved. Trimming removed 6 bases from V and 3 bases from J, with 5 bases in between. The CDR3 is 12 residues long. CDR3: CASREYTGELFF. The CDR3, as DNA: TGTGCCAGCAGGGAGTACACCGGGGAGCTGTTTTTT.

The chain recombines TRBV9 with TRBJ1-2; 7 nucleotides align to TRBD1. The germline V gene encodes CDR1 SGDLS and CDR2 YYNGEE. V gave up 5 bases and J gave up 5 bases; unmatched junction bases: 9. The CDR3 totals 14 residues. The CDR3 nucleotides are TGTGCCAGCAGGGGACAGTTCCCGCCTTATGGCTACACCTTC. As protein: CASRGQFPPYGYTF. The complete variable domain, with remaining parts taken from reference TRBV9 and TRBJ1-2, reads DSGVTQTPKHLITATGQRVTLRCSPRSGDLSVYWYQQSLDQGLQFLIQYYNGEERAKGNILERFSAQQFPDLHSELNLSSLELGDSALYFCASRGQFPPYGYTFGSGTRLTVV.

The chain employs TRBV19 and TRBJ2-1; 7 bases agree with TRBD2. In germline, CDR1 is LNHDA, CDR2 SQIVND (reference sequence). The CDR3 covers 15 residues. Trimming removed 5 bases from V and 7 bases from J; junction bases left unmatched: 11. The CDR3 sequence: CASSAYTLGGNEQFF. As DNA, the CDR3 is TGTGCCAGTAGTGCGTATACCCTGGGAGGGAATGAGCAGTTCTTC.

The table lists this clone with a count of one. The chain joins TRBV19 to TRBJ1-5, with TRBD1 identical over 9 bases. Germline values: CDR1 LNHDA, CDR2 SQIVND (reference sequence). V was clipped by 8 bases and J by 4 bases; unmatched bases: 6. The CDR3 length is 14 residues. CDR3 loop: CASSTGTGNQPQHF. DNA of the CDR3: TGTGCCAGTTCTACCGGGACAGGGAATCAGCCCCAGCATTTT.

The chain uses TRBV5-6 and TRBJ1-2; D not resolved. Trimming left V 4 bases short and J 2 bases short, with 18 bases between. Germline V gives CDR1 SGHDT, CDR2 YYEEEE. This CDR3 has 16 amino acids. The CDR3 loop reads CASSPGGQFLNYGYTF. In DNA, the CDR3 is TGTGCCAGCAGCCCCGGAGGGCAGTTTCTGAACTATGGCTACACCTTC.

V gene TRBV6-6 combines with J gene TRBJ2-7; 8 bases agree with TRBD1. This CDR3 contains 14 residues. CDR1 is MNHNY and CDR2 is SVGAGI in the germline V gene (reference sequence). V was clipped by 6 bases and J by 7 bases; unmatched bases: 11. The CDR3 loop reads CASSRTGTEGEQYF. In DNA form, the CDR3 reads TGTGCCAGCAGCAGGACAGGGACGGAGGGGGAGCAGTACTTC.

A single count supports this clone. This chain links TRBV11-2 with TRBJ2-2; D gene ambiguous. Germline V gene lookup returns CDR1 SGHAT and CDR2 FQNNGV. CDR3 length: 12 amino acids. Trimming left V 4 bases short and J 5 bases short, with 5 bases between. The CDR3 coding sequence is TGTGCCAGCAGCTCCCTAACCGGGGAGCTGTTTTTT. Translated, it gives CASSSLTGELFF.

In regard to this clone: One junction end does not reproduce the germline sequence, and a read error may be involved. The V and J genes are TRBV11-2 and TRBJ2-1, with D possibly being TRBD2 (6 bases). The germline CDR1 and CDR2 sequences are SGHAT and FQNNGV. This CDR3 region has 13 residues. The CDR3 loop reads CASSLVGVGGGLF. DNA for the CDR3: TGTGCCAGCAGCTTAGTGGGAGTCGGGGGTGGACTCTTC. The whole variable domain, remainder taken from reference TRBV11-2 and TRBJ2-1, is EAGVAQSPRYKIIEKRQSVAFWCNPISGHATLYWYQQILGQGPKLLIQFQNNGVVDDSQLPKDRFSAERLKGVDSTLKIQPAKLEDSAVYLCASSLVGVGGGLFGPGTRLTVL.

The CDR3 here is CASSLVAGGNYEQYF. In DNA, the CDR3 is TGTGCCAGCAGCTTAGTGGCAGGGGGGAACTACGAGCAGTACTTC. This chain links TRBV7-2 with TRBJ2-7; TRBD1 is a possible D gene (7 bases). There are 15 residues in the CDR3. Between the trimmed V and J ends, which lost 1 base and 3 bases, there was a span of 13 bases. In germline, CDR1 is SGHTA, CDR2 FQGNSA.

The chain is built from TRBV18 and TRBJ1-1; D is possibly TRBD1 (6 bases). Between the trimmed V and J ends, which lost 0 bases and 3 bases, there was a span of 14 bases. The CDR3 spans 16 residues. Germline V gene lookup returns CDR1 KGHSH and CDR2 LQKENI. The chain's CDR3 is CASSPPVDRRDTEAFF. The CDR3 nucleotides are TGTGCCAGCTCACCACCGGTGGACAGACGCGACACTGAAGCTTTCTTT.